Shown below are 9 T cell receptor beta chains from a single sample sequenced in a study of T-cell reconstitution after alpha-beta-depleted transplantation in children. A TCRbeta library incorporating unique molecular identifiers was prepared. A single record per CDR3 protein comes from TCRdb applying MiXCR to the PCR reads. The data show 300,000 to 400,000 distinct CDR3 sequences, with around 15% seen just once and around 38% held by the top ten. Sample: PBMCs, mostly from graft donor cells, taken 360 days after TCRalphabeta/CD19-depleted stem cell transplant. The receptors stem from a male patient aged 2-10 years who had a stem cell transplant for acute lymphoblastic leukemia, so the T cells may come from the graft donor.

This clonotype was picked up a small number of times. This chain connects TRBV12-3 or TRBV12-4 to TRBJ1-2; D gene ambiguous. The CDR3 has 13 residues. Trimming cost V 5 bases and J 3 bases, with 10 bases left between them. CDR3 nucleotides: TGTGCCAGCAGTCCTGCCCCGTACTATGGCTACACCTTC. Translated: CASSPAPYYGYTF.

This clonotype was observed at least ten times. The chain has TRBV5-1 and TRBJ2-1, with 10 positions matching TRBD2. Germline-derived CDR1 and CDR2 are SGHRS and YFSETQ. CDR3 length equals 16 residues. J was trimmed by 7 bases and V by 1 base; bases with no gene match: 8. The CDR3: CASSLWLAGEKNEQFF. Here the CDR3 DNA reads TGCGCCAGCAGCTTGTGGCTAGCGGGAGAGAAAAATGAGCAGTTCTTC.

This clonotype was seen many times. The CDR3 is CASSNRLAGDTDTQYF. CDR3 in DNA: TGTGCCAGCAGCAACCGACTAGCGGGGGATACAGATACGCAGTATTTT. This rearrangement joins TRBV4-2 to TRBJ2-3; TRBD2 agrees at 12 bases. J lost 3 bases, V lost 5 bases, and 6 bases had no gene match. The germline CDR1 and CDR2 sequences are LGHNA and YNFKEQ. This CDR3 comprises 16 residues.

The rearrangement links TRBV28 to TRBJ2-7; D is unresolved. V was cut by 7 bases and J by 2 bases, with 21 bases left in between. The germline V gene encodes CDR1 MDHEN and CDR2 SYDVKM. The CDR3 consists of 16 residues. The CDR3 sequence: CASTKATGPFTYEQYF. Here the CDR3 DNA reads TGTGCCAGCACCAAAGCGACCGGCCCATTTACCTACGAGCAGTACTTC.

This clonotype has more than one count but fewer than ten. The V call is TRBV12-3 or TRBV12-4, the J call TRBJ1-5; 7 bases are a match to TRBD1. V lost 0 bases, J lost 7 bases, and 15 bases stayed unmatched. CDR3 length equals 18 residues. The chain's CDR3 is CASSLARDRSPWPQPQHF. The CDR3 DNA sequence: TGTGCCAGCAGTTTAGCCCGGGACAGATCTCCGTGGCCCCAGCCCCAGCATTTT.

This clonotype has just a few counts. The chain uses TRBV14 and TRBJ2-7; TRBD1 agrees at 7 bases. The CDR3 contains 12 residues. Unmatched junction bases numbered 2, after V lost 3 bases and J lost 6 bases. Germline V lookup: CDR1 SGHDN, CDR2 FVKESK. The CDR3 spells CASSQTGREQYF. The CDR3 nucleotides are TGTGCCAGCAGCCAGACAGGGCGCGAGCAGTACTTC.

This clonotype was detected only a few times. The rearrangement uses TRBV4-3 and TRBJ2-7; maybe TRBD2 (7 bases). There are 15 residues in the CDR3. Germline CDR1 is LGHNA and CDR2 is YSLEER. V lost 4 bases to trimming and J lost 1 base, with 14 bases between them. The CDR3 region has the DNA TGCGCCAGCAGCCGTACGGGGGGCGCGTCCTACGAGCAGTACTTC. Residues: CASSRTGGASYEQYF.

In its sample, this clonotype was seen a few times. V is TRBV12-3 or TRBV12-4 and J is TRBJ2-7; D is possibly TRBD1 (5 bases). Trimming stripped 9 bases from V and 6 bases from J, with 18 bases between. This CDR3 has 13 amino acids. CDR3 protein: CASTSRVALEQYF. DNA of the CDR3: TGTGCCAGTACAAGCAGGGTAGCCCTCGAGCAGTACTTC.

A few counts support this clonotype. The chain is built from TRBV12-3 or TRBV12-4 and TRBJ2-1; the D gene is possibly TRBD2 (6 bases). Deletions cut 5 bases from V and 9 bases from J, with 20 bases between. The CDR3 covers 15 residues. The CDR3 coding sequence is TGTGCCAGCAGTGAAAGACTAGACCCTAAGACTGAGCAGTTCTTC. Translating gives CASSERLDPKTEQFF.